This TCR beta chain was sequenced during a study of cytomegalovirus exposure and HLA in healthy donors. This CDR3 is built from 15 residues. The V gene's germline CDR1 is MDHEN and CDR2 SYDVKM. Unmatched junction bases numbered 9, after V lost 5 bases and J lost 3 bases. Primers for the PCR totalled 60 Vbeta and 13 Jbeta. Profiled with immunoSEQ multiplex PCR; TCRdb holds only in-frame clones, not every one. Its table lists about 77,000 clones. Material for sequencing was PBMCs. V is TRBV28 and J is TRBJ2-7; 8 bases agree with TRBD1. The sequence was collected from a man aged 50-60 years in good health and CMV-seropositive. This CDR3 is CASSPRRTGYYEQYF. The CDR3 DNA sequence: TGTGCCAGCAGTCCGCGTAGGACAGGGTACTACGAGCAGTACTTC.